The 13 T cell receptor beta chains below come from one sample, sequenced in a study of blood T cells in healthy people across ages. Next came a second PCR, run for about 7 to 11 cycles, which used a sample-barcoded 5' primer along with a J-beta primer mix. TCRdb reprocessed the 5' RACE reads via MiXCR and lists one record per CDR3 protein. The sample has about 1.8 million distinct CDR3 sequences, about 50% seen once. The specimen sequenced was blood. Receptors were obtained from a woman aged 40 to 50 in good health.

The chain recombines TRBV5-1 with TRBJ2-7; TRBD1 might be the D (6 bases). Germline CDR1 reads SGHRS; CDR2 reads YFSETQ. This CDR3 is built from 16 residues. The V and J ends lost 0 bases and 2 bases respectively, with 15 bases between them. The CDR3 sequence: CASSLAWSGDTYEQYF. Written as DNA, the CDR3 is TGCGCCAGCAGCTTGGCCTGGTCAGGGGATACCTACGAGCAGTACTTC.

This clonotype was observed a few times. The V gene is TRBV7-9, the J gene TRBJ2-7, with 7 bases that match TRBD2. In germline, CDR1 is SEHNR, CDR2 FQNEAQ (reference sequence). The CDR3 has 14 residues. The V segment lost 7 bases and the J segment 3 bases; nucleotides outside the gene matches: 9. The CDR3 here is CASKAGGTSYEQYF. CDR3 DNA sequence: TGTGCCAGCAAAGCCGGGGGGACCAGCTACGAGCAGTACTTC. The full variable domain, completed using reference TRBV7-9 and TRBJ2-7, is DTGVSQNPRHKITKRGQNVTFRCDPISEHNRLYWYRQTLGQGPEFLTYFQNEAQLEKSRLLSDRFSAERPKGSFSTLEIQRTEQGDSAMYLCASKAGGTSYEQYFGPGTRLTVT.

A few counts support this clonotype. J is TRBJ2-7 and V is TRBV20-1; 7 bases are a match to TRBD1. The CDR3 consists of 13 residues. Germline CDR1 is DFQATT and CDR2 is SNEGSKA (reference sequence). The J segment lost 2 bases and the V segment lost 7 bases, leaving 8 bases of the junction unmatched. CDR3 DNA sequence: TGCAGTGTTGCTAACAGGGGAACCTACGAGCAGTACTTC. Translated, it gives CSVANRGTYEQYF.

This chain joins TRBV7-2 and TRBJ2-1, with 11 bases fitting TRBD2. The J call may be mistaken, given a closer DNA end match to TRBJ2-7. The CDR3 has 15 amino acids. CDR1 is SGHTA, CDR2 FQGNSA, per germline. The CDR3 protein is CASSLGLAEYNEQYF. For the CDR3, the DNA is TGTGCCAGCAGCCTGGGACTAGCGGAATACAATGAGCAGTACTTC.

This clonotype was found a few times. This chain links TRBV27 with TRBJ1-2, with D unresolved. The germline V gene encodes CDR1 MNHEY and CDR2 SMNVEV (reference sequence). V shed 1 base and J shed 3 bases, with 12 bases lying between them. This CDR3 is 15 amino acids long. CDR3 protein: CASSLWATPDYGYTF. The CDR3 bases are TGTGCCAGCAGTTTATGGGCAACCCCGGACTATGGCTACACCTTC.

This clonotype has only one observation. The chain is built from TRBV2 and TRBJ2-5, with 8 bases that match TRBD2. The last part of the DNA fits TRBJ2-7 better; the J call may be wrong. Germline loops: CDR1 SNHLY, CDR2 FYNNEI. This CDR3 has 14 residues. CDR3 DNA sequence: TGTGCCAGCAGTGACTCGGGGGGGCCGTGCGAGCAGTACTTC. This encodes CASSDSGGPCEQYF.

The chain joins TRBV20-1 to TRBJ2-1; 8 bases are a match to TRBD2. The CDR3 contains 15 residues. Germline V gene sequence: CDR1 DFQATT, CDR2 SNEGSKA (reference sequence). The V gene end was trimmed by 0 bases and the J gene end by 5 bases; junction bases not matched to a gene: 6. CDR3 nucleotides: TGCAGTGCTAGAGATTTACTAGCGGTAGACAATGAGCAGTTCTTC. Its translation is CSARDLLAVDNEQFF.

Many counts were recorded for this clonotype. The chain combines TRBV5-1 with TRBJ2-1, with D possibly being TRBD1 (6 bases). The V gene's germline CDR1 is SGHRS and CDR2 YFSETQ. CDR3 size: 14 residues. V lost 4 bases, J lost 4 bases, and 12 bases lay in between. The CDR3 sequence: CASSLRTVYNEQFF. The CDR3 region has the DNA TGCGCCAGCAGCCTACGGACAGTTTACAATGAGCAGTTCTTC.

This clonotype was detected a few times. V is TRBV7-2 and J is TRBJ2-1; D gene uncertain. V lost 5 bases, J lost 2 bases, and 13 bases lay in between. The CDR3 has 15 residues. From germline, CDR1 is SGHTA and CDR2 FQGNSA. The CDR3 protein is CASSSFIGTYNEQFF. The CDR3 bases are TGTGCCAGCAGCAGCTTTATAGGCACCTACAATGAGCAGTTCTTC.

This clonotype was seen once. The chain employs TRBV6-2 or TRBV6-3 and TRBJ1-6; D is unresolved. V gave up 6 bases and J gave up 6 bases, with 15 bases separating them. The germline V gene encodes CDR1 MNHEY and CDR2 SVGEGT. The CDR3 is 15 amino acids. The CDR3: CASSHGQDFNSPLHF. CDR3 bases: TGTGCCAGCAGCCACGGGCAGGACTTTAATTCACCCCTCCACTTT.

The CDR3 sequence is CASRYTPLAGELFF. Written as DNA, the CDR3 is TGTGCCAGCAGATATACCCCCCTAGCCGGGGAGCTGTTTTTT. The chain has TRBV9 and TRBJ2-2; D gene ambiguous. The CDR3 sequence is 14 residues long. Germline V lookup: CDR1 SGDLS, CDR2 YYNGEE. Trimming pared 5 bases from V and 6 bases from J, leaving 14 bases between. The full variable domain, rest sourced from reference TRBV9 and TRBJ2-2, is DSGVTQTPKHLITATGQRVTLRCSPRSGDLSVYWYQQSLDQGLQFLIQYYNGEERAKGNILERFSAQQFPDLHSELNLSSLELGDSALYFCASRYTPLAGELFFGEGSRLTVL.

The chain has TRBV12-3 or TRBV12-4 and TRBJ2-7, with TRBD1 matching over 7 bases. Trimming removed 4 bases from V and 2 bases from J; junction bases left unmatched: 11. The CDR3 length is 16 residues. Here the CDR3 reads CASSSRPRDRTYEQYF. The DNA of the CDR3 is TGTGCCAGCAGTTCCCGCCCCCGGGACAGAACCTACGAGCAGTACTTC.

In the case of this clonotype: The junction shows a germline mismatch at one end, possibly a read error. The rearrangement links TRBV6-2 or TRBV6-3 to TRBJ1-1; D is unclear. The CDR3 sequence is 19 residues long. Germline CDR1 reads MNHEY; CDR2 reads SVGEGT. CDR3 region: CAGRLSVNVVAESSTEAFF. CDR3 DNA: TGTGCCGGCAGACTTTCCGTAAACGTGGTGGCCGAAAGTAGCACTGAAGCTTTCTTT.